This TCR beta chain was captured by sequencing in a study of blood T cell repertoires in COVID-19. Turning to the study itself: COVID-19 samples collected from the United States, Italy and Spain covered acute and convalescent phases. Sources were T cells, B-cell-depleted T cells, or PBMCs; the material itself was cDNA or gDNA.

V shed 4 bases, J shed 10 bases, and the junction held 11 bases outside the gene matches. The CDR3 runs to 14 residues. CDR1 and CDR2 from the germline V gene are SGDLS and YYNGEE. Original processing notes: Estimation of nucleated cell counts was performed using reference gene primer amplification. Sequencing was performed with immunoSEQ multiplex PCR; in TCRdb, only in-frame clones are kept and a portion is missing. For V, J and clone size, that table is used; D and trimming come from the DNA. The profile covers over 400,000 clones, with 86% appearing a single time and 1.4% taken by the ten largest.

The clonotype originates from a woman aged 25 to 39 with active or convalescent COVID-19. J is TRBJ2-1 and V is TRBV9; the match to TRBD2 covers 7 bases. Specimen: peripheral blood. This CDR3 is CASSSTGTTKEQFF. CDR3 nucleotides: TGTGCCAGCAGCTCCACCGGGACTACCAAGGAGCAGTTCTTC.